This T cell receptor (beta chain) was captured by sequencing in a study of T cell changes during pregnancy in multiple sclerosis. This CDR3 is built from 15 residues. Between the trimmed V and J ends, which lost 4 bases and 1 base, there was a span of 13 bases. Germline CDR1 SGHRS, CDR2 YFSETQ. Measured with immunoSEQ multiplex PCR; TCRdb has only the in-frame clones, and not every one. Of around 29,000 clones listed, about 89% are singletons. The sequences come from CD4+ T cells from peripheral blood mononuclear cells, collected in the first trimester of pregnancy. The TCR was taken from a female donor in good health, enrolled as a control in a pregnancy study. The chain is built from TRBV5-1 and TRBJ2-3, with D perhaps TRBD2 (6 bases). CDR3 sequence reads: CASSSPGVGTDTQYF. The CDR3 nucleotides are TGCGCCAGCAGCAGCCCGGGGGTAGGCACAGATACGCAGTATTTT.